The 15 T cell receptor beta chains reported below all come from one sample, sequenced in a study of identical twins. TCRdb reprocessed the 5' RACE reads via MiXCR and lists one record per CDR3 protein. The table records 400,000 to 500,000 distinct CDR3 sequences, roughly 18% of them present only once. The sequencing sample was made of naive T cells sorted from blood. All receptors derive from a man aged 50 to 60 in good health.

This clonotype was seen repeatedly, ten times or more. This chain links TRBV29-1 with TRBJ2-7; TRBD1 matches at 8 bases. CDR3 length: 13 residues. Germline V CDR1 and CDR2: SQVTM, ANQGSEA. The junction had 6 bases not matched to a gene; V was cut back by 5 bases and J by 3 bases. The CDR3 is CSVKGQGLYEQYF. The CDR3 coding sequence is TGCAGCGTTAAAGGACAGGGACTCTACGAGCAGTACTTC.

This clonotype has more than one count but fewer than ten. The CDR3 spells CASRQSPGFSDTQYF. The CDR3 DNA sequence: TGTGCCAGCAGACAAAGCCCAGGGTTTTCAGATACGCAGTATTTT. J is TRBJ2-3 and V is TRBV27; tentative D call: TRBD1 (5 bases). CDR1 is MNHEY, CDR2 SMNVEV, per germline (reference sequence). Trimming took 6 bases from V and 4 from J, leaving 17 bases between them. This CDR3 spans 15 amino acids.

This clonotype has just a few counts. At one boundary the junction diverges from the germline segment, which might be a read error. V gene TRBV29-1 combines with J gene TRBJ1-3; D ambiguous. Per the germline V gene, CDR1 is SQVTM and CDR2 is ANQGSEA. This CDR3 contains 15 residues. The CDR3 protein is CSVEDIGTGGNTIYF. As DNA, the CDR3 is TGCAGCGTGGAAGACATTGGAACCGGTGGAAACACCATATATTTT.

This clonotype appeared many times. The chain carries TRBV5-1 and TRBJ2-7; 7 bases map to TRBD2. Trimming cost V 0 bases and J 5 bases; bases outside gene matches: 11. This CDR3 spans 16 amino acids. Germline-derived CDR1 and CDR2 are SGHRS and YFSETQ. As DNA, the CDR3 is TGCGCCAGCAGCTTGGAGAGGTGGGAGGGAAAGGACGAGCAGTACTTC. Protein sequence: CASSLERWEGKDEQYF.

The chain carries TRBV5-5 and TRBJ1-4; a possible D gene is TRBD1 (6 bases). Germline lookup yields CDR1 SGHKS and CDR2 YYEKEE (reference sequence). Trimming stripped 5 bases from V and 5 bases from J, with 16 bases between. The length of the CDR3 is 15 residues. The CDR3 loop reads CASSSGTLQNEKLFF. CDR3 nucleotide sequence: TGTGCCAGCAGTTCCGGGACACTCCAAAATGAAAAACTGTTTTTT.

This clonotype occurred a few times. This rearrangement joins TRBV3-1 to TRBJ1-1; D is unclear. This CDR3 comprises 14 residues. The germline CDR1 and CDR2 sequences are LGHDT and YNNKEL (reference sequence). V dropped 0 bases and J dropped 4 bases, with 9 bases sitting between them. CDR3 nucleotides: TGTGCCAGCAGCCAAGAGTCCGGCGCCACTGAAGCTTTCTTT. Protein: CASSQESGATEAFF.

The V and J genes are TRBV4-1 and TRBJ2-2, with D unresolved. Germline V gene data show CDR1 as MGHRA and CDR2 as YSYEKL. The CDR3 runs to 13 residues. The V end lost 1 base, the J end lost 8 bases, and 8 bases lay between the germline ends. The CDR3 nucleotides read TGCGCCAGCAGCCAAGCGGTGGTGGGGGAGCTGTTTTTT. This translates into CASSQAVVGELFF.

This clonotype was seen repeatedly, ten times or more. The chain links TRBV20-1 to TRBJ2-4, with TRBD2 identical over 11 bases. With V trimmed by 6 bases and J by 0 bases, 10 bases remained unmatched. This CDR3 comprises 17 residues. From germline, CDR1 is DFQATT and CDR2 SNEGSKA (reference sequence). The CDR3 DNA sequence: TGCAGTGCCAGAAGTAGCGGGAGGGCCGGAGCCAAAAACATTCAGTACTTC. Translation: CSARSSGRAGAKNIQYF.

The genes are TRBV10-3 and TRBJ2-3; D might be TRBD2 (6 bases). The V gene lost 4 bases and the J gene lost 2 bases, with 16 bases spanning the gap. This CDR3 is 16 amino acids long. Germline V lookup: CDR1 ENHRY, CDR2 SYGVKD. The CDR3: CAISGRLVPNTDTQYF. CDR3 in DNA: TGTGCCATCAGTGGGCGACTAGTGCCAAACACAGATACGCAGTATTTT.

The chain joins TRBV2 to TRBJ2-5, with 7 bases identical to TRBD2. V trimming: 6 bases; J trimming: 1 base; junction bases outside the gene matches: 5. This CDR3 spans 14 amino acids. Germline assignment: CDR1 SNHLY and CDR2 FYNNEI. Here the CDR3 reads CASSPAGSQETQYF. DNA for the CDR3: TGTGCCAGCAGCCCAGCGGGGAGCCAAGAGACCCAGTACTTC.

This chain joins TRBV12-3 or TRBV12-4 and TRBJ2-7, with 9 bases matching TRBD1. Losses at the gene ends were 6 bases for V and 6 bases for J; bases not matched to a gene: 9. The length of the CDR3 is 14 residues. The CDR3 region is CASSSRTGVVEQYF. DNA for the CDR3: TGTGCCAGCAGCTCCCGGACAGGGGTGGTCGAGCAGTACTTC.

This clonotype was picked up many times. The V call is TRBV20-1, the J call TRBJ2-2, with D hard to call. This CDR3 spans 15 amino acids. Per germline, CDR1 DFQATT and CDR2 SNEGSKA (reference sequence). V lost 5 bases, J lost 1 base, and 14 bases lay in between. CDR3 in amino acids: CSASSPRKNTGELFF. DNA of the CDR3: TGCAGTGCTTCCAGCCCCCGCAAGAACACCGGGGAGCTGTTTTTT.

This clonotype was counted a few times. The V gene is TRBV7-8, the J gene TRBJ2-7, with 7 positions matching TRBD1. Germline CDR1 is SGHVS and CDR2 is FQNEAQ. This CDR3 has 15 residues. V trimming: 0 bases; J trimming: 3 bases; junction bases outside the gene matches: 5. The CDR3 DNA reads TGTGCCAGCAGCTTAGCGAGGGGGCCAAGCTACGAGCAGTACTTC. Amino acid sequence: CASSLARGPSYEQYF.

This clonotype was counted once. The chain has TRBV4-3 and TRBJ1-6, with a possible D match to TRBD1 (5 bases). From germline, CDR1 is LGHNA and CDR2 YSLEER. Trimming pared 0 bases from V and 9 bases from J, leaving 15 bases between. The CDR3 consists of 16 residues. This CDR3 reads CASSQDLGTVGSPLHF. As DNA, the CDR3 is TGCGCCAGCAGCCAAGATCTCGGGACGGTCGGTTCACCCCTCCACTTT.

This chain connects TRBV4-3 to TRBJ2-3, with 7 bases lining up with TRBD1. The CDR3 sequence is 15 residues long. The germline V gene encodes CDR1 LGHNA and CDR2 YSLEER. Trimming cost V 4 bases and J 5 bases; bases outside gene matches: 9. CDR3 in DNA: TGCGCCAGCAGCCCCGGGACAGACCCGAAAGATACGCAGTATTTT. It yields the protein CASSPGTDPKDTQYF.